The entry that follows covers one TCR beta chain sequence. The data stem from a study of OX40 agonist ivuxolimab in advanced cancers. Clones were read by immunoSEQ multiplex PCR, and TCRdb kept only the in-frame ones, dropping some. The sample includes 45,000 to 50,000 clones, about nine tenths of them seen just once. The junction had 6 bases not matched to a gene; V was cut back by 6 bases and J by 2 bases. There are 14 residues in the CDR3. Germline loops: CDR1 MNHEY, CDR2 SMNVEV (reference sequence). The chain carries TRBV27 and TRBJ1-2; 7 bases fit TRBD1. Sequencing used CD4+ or CD8+ T cells sorted from blood, obtained in a trial of the OX40 agonist ivuxolimab. The TCR sequence derives from an adult with an advanced solid tumor such as melanoma, head and neck, liver or kidney cancer. The CDR3 DNA reads as TGTGCCAGCAGAAGAACGGGACAGAACTATGGCTACACCTTC. Protein: CASRRTGQNYGYTF.